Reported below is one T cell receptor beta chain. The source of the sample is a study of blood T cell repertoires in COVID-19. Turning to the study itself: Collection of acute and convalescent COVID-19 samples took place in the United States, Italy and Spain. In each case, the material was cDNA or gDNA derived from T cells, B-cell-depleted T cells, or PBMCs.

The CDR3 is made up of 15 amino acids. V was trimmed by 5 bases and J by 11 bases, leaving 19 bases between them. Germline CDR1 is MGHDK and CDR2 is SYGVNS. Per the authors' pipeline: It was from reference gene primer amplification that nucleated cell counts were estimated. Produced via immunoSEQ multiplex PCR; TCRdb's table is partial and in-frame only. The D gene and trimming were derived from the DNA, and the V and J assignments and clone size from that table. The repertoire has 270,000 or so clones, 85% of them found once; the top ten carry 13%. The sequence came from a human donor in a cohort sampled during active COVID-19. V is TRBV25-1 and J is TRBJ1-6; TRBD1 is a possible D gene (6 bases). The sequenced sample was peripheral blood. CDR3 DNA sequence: TGTGCCAGCAGTCCCCCCAGGGGTATCGGTACACCCCTCCACTTT. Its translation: CASSPPRGIGTPLHF.